This is a list of T cell receptor beta chains from one sample in a study of blood T cell repertoires in COVID-19. Sequencing used immunoSEQ multiplex PCR; TCRdb keeps in-frame clones, though not all of them. The sample yields some 200,000 clones, around 95% seen once. Sequencing was done on a sample of peripheral blood. The receptors here all came from a man aged 30-40 years with COVID-19, enrolled during active disease. The CDR3 runs from the conserved cysteine through the conserved F or W. The order of the fields is D gene, J gene, V gene, clone size, CDR3 length, CDR3 protein, CDR3 DNA. The D gene is left open where the match is weak. Rows give clone size only sometimes, using once, few, many, or a class for an expanded clone.

d_gene: NA
j_gene: TRBJ1-2
v_gene: TRBV2
abundance: once
len: 17
CDR3aa: CASSEVPFGIRGGGYTF
CDR3nt: TGTGCCAGCAGCGAAGTGCCCTTCGGGATCCGAGGGGGTGGCTACACCTTC

d_gene: NA
j_gene: TRBJ1-2
v_gene: TRBV4-1
abundance: NA
len: 14
CDR3aa: CASSQESDNYGYTF
CDR3nt: TGCGCCAGCAGCCAAGAGAGCGATAACTATGGCTACACCTTC

d_gene: TRBD2
j_gene: TRBJ2-3
v_gene: TRBV18
abundance: NA
len: 21
CDR3aa: CASSPPLSVGFETSGSDTQYF
CDR3nt: TGTGCCAGCTCACCACCTCTCTCGGTTGGATTCGAGACTAGCGGATCAGATACGCAGTATTTT

d_gene: NA
j_gene: TRBJ1-2
v_gene: TRBV29-1
abundance: NA
len: 11
CDR3aa: CSAAAYSGYTF
CDR3nt: TGCAGCGCCGCGGCATATTCCGGCTACACCTTC

d_gene: TRBD1
j_gene: TRBJ1-1
v_gene: TRBV3-1/TRBV3-2
abundance: once
len: 15
CDR3aa: CASSPEGTGGTEAFF
CDR3nt: TGTGCCAGCAGCCCAGAAGGGACAGGGGGCACTGAAGCTTTCTTT

d_gene: TRBD1
j_gene: TRBJ2-3
v_gene: TRBV11-2
abundance: NA
len: 15
CDR3aa: CASSLRDRASDTQYF
CDR3nt: TGTGCCAGCAGTCTCCGGGACAGGGCATCAGATACGCAGTATTTT

d_gene: NA
j_gene: TRBJ1-5
v_gene: TRBV6-5
abundance: NA
len: 16
CDR3aa: CASSSQRVSGVQPQHF
CDR3nt: TGTGCCAGCAGTTCTCAGAGGGTCTCGGGGGTTCAGCCCCAGCATTTT

d_gene: NA
j_gene: TRBJ1-5
v_gene: TRBV2
abundance: NA
len: 17
CDR3aa: CASSETPFQLGNQPQHF
CDR3nt: TGTGCCAGCAGTGAAACCCCCTTTCAGTTGGGCAATCAGCCCCAGCATTTT

d_gene: TRBD1
j_gene: TRBJ2-7
v_gene: TRBV9
abundance: NA
len: 14
CDR3aa: CASSVSTGAYEQYF
CDR3nt: TGTGCCAGCAGCGTCTCGACAGGGGCCTACGAGCAGTACTTC

d_gene: TRBD1
j_gene: TRBJ1-2
v_gene: TRBV5-1
abundance: NA
len: 14
CDR3aa: CASSTQGARNGYTF
CDR3nt: TGCGCCAGCAGCACACAGGGGGCGCGGAATGGCTACACCTTC

d_gene: NA
j_gene: TRBJ2-2
v_gene: TRBV9
abundance: NA
len: 16
CDR3aa: CASSVEDTTWGGELFF
CDR3nt: TGTGCCAGCAGCGTAGAGGACACTACCTGGGGCGGGGAGCTGTTTTTT

d_gene: NA
j_gene: TRBJ1-4
v_gene: TRBV4-2
abundance: NA
len: 17
CDR3aa: CASSQEGAGPLGEKLFF
CDR3nt: TGTGCCAGCAGCCAAGAGGGTGCGGGTCCATTAGGGGAAAAACTGTTTTTT

d_gene: TRBD1
j_gene: TRBJ2-7
v_gene: TRBV28
abundance: NA
len: 13
CDR3aa: CASSSGQGYEQYF
CDR3nt: TGTGCCAGCAGTTCAGGACAGGGCTACGAGCAGTACTTC

d_gene: TRBD1
j_gene: TRBJ1-4
v_gene: TRBV4-1
abundance: NA
len: 14
CDR3aa: CASSQDLGTGKLFF
CDR3nt: TGCGCCAGCAGCCAAGATCTGGGGACAGGGAAACTGTTTTTT

d_gene: NA
j_gene: TRBJ2-3
v_gene: TRBV5-1
abundance: NA
len: 15
CDR3aa: CASSLVAEIGDTQYF
CDR3nt: TGCGCCAGCAGCTTGGTAGCGGAGATTGGAGATACGCAGTATTTT

d_gene: NA
j_gene: TRBJ2-7
v_gene: TRBV12-3/TRBV12-4
abundance: NA
len: 13
CDR3aa: CASNLGTGDEQYF
CDR3nt: TGTGCCAGCAACCTAGGGACGGGGGACGAGCAGTACTTC

d_gene: NA
j_gene: TRBJ1-2
v_gene: TRBV29-1
abundance: few
len: 12
CDR3aa: CSVRRGIEGYTF
CDR3nt: TGCAGCGTTCGCCGGGGAATCGAAGGCTACACCTTC

d_gene: TRBD1
j_gene: TRBJ1-2
v_gene: TRBV5-1
abundance: NA
len: 14
CDR3aa: CASSSDRGQIGYTF
CDR3nt: TGCGCCAGCAGCTCTGACAGGGGGCAAATTGGCTACACCTTC

d_gene: NA
j_gene: TRBJ1-3
v_gene: TRBV5-1
abundance: NA
len: 15
CDR3aa: CASSSSGGSGNTIYF
CDR3nt: TGCGCCAGCAGCTCATCGGGGGGATCTGGAAACACCATATATTTT

d_gene: NA
j_gene: TRBJ2-2
v_gene: TRBV24-1
abundance: NA
len: 11
CDR3aa: CATSDSFRLFF
CDR3nt: TGTGCCACCAGTGATTCCTTCAGGCTGTTTTTT

d_gene: TRBD1
j_gene: TRBJ2-7
v_gene: TRBV3-1/TRBV3-2
abundance: NA
len: 17
CDR3aa: CASSPGQGTRVVYEQYF
CDR3nt: TGTGCCAGCAGCCCTGGACAGGGGACACGTGTCGTGTACGAGCAGTACTTC

d_gene: TRBD1
j_gene: TRBJ1-5
v_gene: TRBV18
abundance: NA
len: 14
CDR3aa: CASSSGQGDQPQHF
CDR3nt: TGTGCCAGCTCATCCGGACAGGGCGATCAGCCCCAGCATTTT

d_gene: NA
j_gene: TRBJ1-1
v_gene: TRBV30
abundance: NA
len: 11
CDR3aa: CAWRVTAEAFF
CDR3nt: TGTGCCTGGAGGGTAACGGCTGAAGCTTTCTTT

d_gene: TRBD1
j_gene: TRBJ1-2
v_gene: TRBV6-5
abundance: NA
len: 15
CDR3aa: CASSSTGQGKGGYTF
CDR3nt: TGTGCCAGCAGTTCCACGGGACAGGGGAAAGGTGGCTACACCTTC

d_gene: TRBD1
j_gene: TRBJ2-7
v_gene: TRBV4-2
abundance: NA
len: 16
CDR3aa: CASSQDGTGESHEQYF
CDR3nt: TGTGCCAGCAGCCAAGATGGCACAGGGGAGTCGCACGAGCAGTACTTC

d_gene: TRBD1
j_gene: TRBJ1-2
v_gene: TRBV5-1
abundance: NA
len: 13
CDR3aa: CASSPDRIYGYTF
CDR3nt: TGCGCCAGCAGCCCGGACAGGATCTATGGCTACACCTTC

d_gene: NA
j_gene: TRBJ2-1
v_gene: TRBV10-3
abundance: NA
len: 18
CDR3aa: CAISEDLRFPRRDNEQFF
CDR3nt: TGTGCCATCAGTGAGGATCTTCGATTCCCCCGGAGGGACAATGAGCAGTTCTTC

d_gene: NA
j_gene: TRBJ1-1
v_gene: TRBV2
abundance: NA
len: 14
CDR3aa: CASSEVGRSTEAFF
CDR3nt: TGTGCCAGCAGTGAAGTGGGCCGCAGCACTGAAGCTTTCTTT

d_gene: NA
j_gene: TRBJ2-3
v_gene: TRBV5-1
abundance: NA
len: 16
CDR3aa: CASSLEAGRLGDTQYF
CDR3nt: TGCGCCAGCAGCTTGGAAGCAGGGAGGTTGGGAGATACGCAGTATTTT

d_gene: NA
j_gene: TRBJ2-4
v_gene: TRBV7-2
abundance: NA
len: 14
CDR3aa: CASSFDRAKNIQYF
CDR3nt: TGTGCCAGCAGCTTCGACAGGGCCAAAAACATTCAGTACTTC

d_gene: NA
j_gene: TRBJ2-3
v_gene: TRBV5-1
abundance: NA
len: 14
CDR3aa: CASSLQQRADTQYF
CDR3nt: TGCGCCAGCAGCTTGCAACAGAGAGCAGATACGCAGTATTTT

d_gene: TRBD1
j_gene: TRBJ1-1
v_gene: TRBV7-2
abundance: NA
len: 13
CDR3aa: CASSLYRGTEAFF
CDR3nt: TGTGCCAGCAGCCTCTACAGGGGTACTGAAGCTTTCTTT

d_gene: NA
j_gene: TRBJ1-3
v_gene: TRBV5-4
abundance: NA
len: 15
CDR3aa: CASSSGGNSGNTIYF
CDR3nt: TGTGCCAGCAGCTCGGGAGGGAACTCTGGAAACACCATATATTTT

d_gene: NA
j_gene: TRBJ1-1
v_gene: TRBV6-5
abundance: NA
len: 15
CDR3aa: CASRPRRVGNTEAFF
CDR3nt: TGTGCCAGCAGACCCCGGAGGGTAGGAAACACTGAAGCTTTCTTT

d_gene: NA
j_gene: TRBJ1-3
v_gene: TRBV15
abundance: few
len: 15
CDR3aa: CATSRDQNSGNTIYF
CDR3nt: TGTGCCACCAGCAGAGATCAGAACTCTGGAAACACCATATATTTT

d_gene: NA
j_gene: TRBJ1-2
v_gene: TRBV21-1
abundance: NA
len: 16
CDR3aa: CASSSPQGGANYGYTF
CDR3nt: TGTGCCAGCAGCAGTCCACAGGGGGGAGCTAACTATGGCTACACCTTC

d_gene: TRBD1
j_gene: TRBJ2-7
v_gene: TRBV11-2
abundance: NA
len: 14
CDR3aa: CASSLDRVGYEQYF
CDR3nt: TGTGCCAGCAGCCTGGACAGGGTTGGCTACGAGCAGTACTTC

d_gene: NA
j_gene: TRBJ2-3
v_gene: TRBV10-3
abundance: NA
len: 17
CDR3aa: CAISESRGSALADTQYF
CDR3nt: TGTGCCATCAGTGAGTCTAGGGGGAGTGCTCTTGCGGATACGCAGTATTTT

d_gene: NA
j_gene: TRBJ1-1
v_gene: TRBV18
abundance: NA
len: 13
CDR3aa: CASSGGQNTEAFF
CDR3nt: TGTGCCAGCTCGGGAGGACAGAACACTGAAGCTTTCTTT

d_gene: NA
j_gene: TRBJ1-5
v_gene: TRBV19
abundance: NA
len: 14
CDR3aa: CASSMGARGQPQHF
CDR3nt: TGTGCCAGTAGTATGGGGGCCAGGGGCCAGCCCCAGCATTTT

d_gene: TRBD1
j_gene: TRBJ1-2
v_gene: TRBV6-5
abundance: NA
len: 13
CDR3aa: CASRPDRVEGYTF
CDR3nt: TGTGCCAGCAGACCCGACAGGGTCGAGGGCTACACCTTC

d_gene: NA
j_gene: TRBJ2-5
v_gene: TRBV5-1
abundance: NA
len: 15
CDR3aa: CASSFRLAQQETQYF
CDR3nt: TGCGCCAGCAGCTTCCGCCTAGCGCAACAAGAGACCCAGTACTTC

d_gene: TRBD1
j_gene: TRBJ1-1
v_gene: TRBV19
abundance: NA
len: 15
CDR3aa: CASSMTGTGLAEAFF
CDR3nt: TGTGCCAGTAGTATGACAGGGACGGGGTTGGCTGAAGCTTTCTTT

d_gene: TRBD1
j_gene: TRBJ1-2
v_gene: TRBV6-1
abundance: NA
len: 15
CDR3aa: CASSDRQGRPGGYTF
CDR3nt: TGTGCCAGCAGTGATAGACAGGGAAGGCCGGGAGGCTACACCTTC

d_gene: NA
j_gene: TRBJ1-1
v_gene: TRBV3-1/TRBV3-2
abundance: NA
len: 15
CDR3aa: CASSQVYAGAAEAFF
CDR3nt: TGTGCCAGCAGCCAAGTCTACGCGGGGGCCGCTGAAGCTTTCTTT

d_gene: NA
j_gene: TRBJ1-1
v_gene: TRBV2
abundance: NA
len: 13
CDR3aa: CASSDQTPQTPFF
CDR3nt: TGTGCCAGCAGCGATCAGACCCCCCAGACACCTTTCTTT